The clone carrying this T cell receptor (beta chain) has more than one count but fewer than ten. CD45RA+ naive and CD45RA-negative memory subsets were separated from CD4+ cells. Trimming took 11 bases from V and 9 from J, leaving 11 bases between them. Germline CDR1 reads LNHDA; CDR2 reads SQIVND (reference sequence). The CDR3 runs to 11 residues. This entry is derived from a study of shared clonotypes between healthy human individuals. Each sorted subset replicate got 200 ng genomic DNA, around 29,000 genomes. The repertoire was sequenced with immunoSEQ multiplex PCR; TCRdb's copy has only in-frame clones and lacks some. The sample shows 2 million to 3 million clones, 85% to 95% of them seen only once.

This TCR was sampled from a man younger than 35 in good health. J is TRBJ1-6 and V is TRBV19; no clear D gene. The source material was naive CD4+ T cells sorted from blood. This sample's subset: CD45RA+ positively selected. The CDR3 here is CASGVRSPLHF. In nucleotides, the CDR3 is TGTGCCTCTGGGGTTCGTTCACCCCTCCACTTT.